The present entry profiles one TCR beta chain with its context. This clonotype showed up just a few times. No antigen is known for it. Base qualities were left out, and no much larger clone turns up one base away. The library was produced with PCR. TCRdb records Illumina HiSeq 2500 as the sequencer. Molecular barcoding was employed in the preparation of TCR libraries, with unique molecular identifiers being used to normalize TCRbeta repertoire quantification. TCRdb trimmed public reads at Q25 via fastp, called clones via MiXCR and kept in-frame beta chains. Records with the same CDR3 protein are collapsed into one entry carrying the most frequent genes and DNA. Across this sample there are 490,000 or so distinct CDR3 sequences, with around an eighth seen only once. The top ten clonotypes cover over 5.5% of the sample. The CDR3 contains 14 residues, cysteine and phenylalanine counted. Only the CDR3 portion is preserved as DNA: 42 bases, with reading frame beginning at the first base. CDR1 and CDR2, looked up from the germline V gene, are SGHDT and YYEEEE. The trim is 5 bases for V and 2 bases for J, with a gap of 11 bases between the germline ends.

This entry comes from a study of T-cell reconstitution after alpha-beta-depleted transplantation in children (dated by TCRdb to 2016 to 2017). For context, the study as a whole: The study quantitatively tracked T-cell immune reconstitution after TCRalphabeta/CD19-depleted allogeneic hematopoietic cell transplantation in children using TCR repertoire profiling.

This clonotype was obtained from a human donor who donated a stem cell graft to a child with combined immunodeficiency. This sample comprised PBMCs from the stem cell graft donor, obtained from the stem cell graft. This chain is built from TRBV5-6 and TRBJ2-1; no confident D gene assignment can be made. The CDR3 sequence is CASRPLSTYNEQFF. The bases are TGTGCCAGCAGACCCCTTAGTACCTACAATGAGCAGTTCTTC.